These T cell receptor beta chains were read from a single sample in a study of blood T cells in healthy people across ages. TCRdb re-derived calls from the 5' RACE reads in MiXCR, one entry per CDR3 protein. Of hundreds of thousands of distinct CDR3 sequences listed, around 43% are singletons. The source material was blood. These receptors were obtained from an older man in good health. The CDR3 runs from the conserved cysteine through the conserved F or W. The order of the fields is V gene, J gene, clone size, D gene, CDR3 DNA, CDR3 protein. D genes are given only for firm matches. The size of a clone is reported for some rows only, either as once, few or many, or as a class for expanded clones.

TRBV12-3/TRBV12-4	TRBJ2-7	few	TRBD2	TGTGCCAGCAGTTTATCTGGCGGGAGCGCCTACGAGCAGTACTTC	CASSLSGGSAYEQYF
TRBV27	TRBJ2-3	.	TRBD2	TGTGCCAGCAGCCCGGGACCGCGGGGGGGAGATACGCAGTATTTT	CASSPGPRGGDTQYF
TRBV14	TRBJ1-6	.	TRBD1	TGTGCCAGCAGCCAAGTACAGGGGAATTCACCCCTCCACTTT	CASSQVQGNSPLHF
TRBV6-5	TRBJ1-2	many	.	TGTGCCAGCAGTTACAGCAGGGATCCCTATGGCTACACCTTC	CASSYSRDPYGYTF
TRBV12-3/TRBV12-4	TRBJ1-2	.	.	TGTGCCAGCAGTTTAATGGCAGTAGCTAACTATGGCTACACCTTC	CASSLMAVANYGYTF
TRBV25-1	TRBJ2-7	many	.	TGTGCCAGCAGTGGTGGACTACAACCCTACGAGCAGTACTTC	CASSGGLQPYEQYF
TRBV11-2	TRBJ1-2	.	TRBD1	TGTGCCAGCAGCTTAGGAGGGGGCGGTGGCTACACCTTC	CASSLGGGGGYTF
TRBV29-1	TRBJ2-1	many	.	TGCAGCGAAGTCGGGGTCCTCAATGAGCAGTTCTTC	CSEVGVLNEQFF
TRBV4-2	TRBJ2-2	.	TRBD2	TGTGCCAGCAGCCAAGTTGTTAGGACTAGCGGATCCGGGGAGCTGTTTTTT	CASSQVVRTSGSGELFF
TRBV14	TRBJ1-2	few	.	TGTGCCAGCAGCCGCCAGGGTAGGGATGGCTACACCTTC	CASSRQGRDGYTF
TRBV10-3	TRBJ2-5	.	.	TGTGCTATCAGTGCGACCCAAGAGACCCAGTACTTC	CAISATQETQYF
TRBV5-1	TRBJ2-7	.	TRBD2	TGCGCCAGCACACTATTCCCGGGACTATCGTACGAGCAGTACTTC	CASTLFPGLSYEQYF
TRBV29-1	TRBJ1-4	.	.	TGCTGCGTTGACGGAAGTGGAGCAACTAATGAAAAACTGTTTTTT	CCVDGSGATNEKLFF
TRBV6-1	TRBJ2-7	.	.	TGTGCCAGCGAGGGACAATTGAGCCTAAAGTCCGACGAGCAGTACTTC	CASEGQLSLKSDEQYF
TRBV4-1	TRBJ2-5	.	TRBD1	TGCGCCAGCAGCAGACAGGGAGAGGGCCAAGAGACCCAGTACTTC	CASSRQGEGQETQYF
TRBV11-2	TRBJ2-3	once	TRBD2	TGTGCCAGCAGCGCGGGACTAGCGAGCACAGGTACGCAGTATTTT	CASSAGLASTGTQYF
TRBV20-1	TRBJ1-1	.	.	TGCAGTGCTAGAGATGTGAACAAGAACACTGAAGCTTTCTTT	CSARDVNKNTEAFF
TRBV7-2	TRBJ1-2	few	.	TGTGCCAGCACCCGGCGGACGCAGGGGAACAACTATGGCTACACCTTC	CASTRRTQGNNYGYTF
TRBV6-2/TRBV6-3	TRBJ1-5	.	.	TGTGCCAGCAGTTACTACATCCAGACAGTCGGCAATCAGCCCCAGCATTTT	CASSYYIQTVGNQPQHF
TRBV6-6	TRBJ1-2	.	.	TGTGCCAGCACCGCAGGGCGCGCGGGACACAACTATGGCTACACCTTC	CASTAGRAGHNYGYTF
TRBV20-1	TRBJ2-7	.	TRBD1	TGCAGTGCTAGAGATGGCGGACAGGGCTCCTACGAGCAGTACTTC	CSARDGGQGSYEQYF
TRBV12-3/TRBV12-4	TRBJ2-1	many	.	TGTGCCAGCAGTCCTCCCGGCAATGAGCAGTTCTTC	CASSPPGNEQFF
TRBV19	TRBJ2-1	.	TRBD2	TGTGCCAGTAGTAAAACTAGCGGAGATTACAATGAGCAGTTCTTC	CASSKTSGDYNEQFF
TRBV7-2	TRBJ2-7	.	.	TGTGCCAGCAGCTTAGAGGGACCGCGCTCCTACAATGAGCAGTACTTC	CASSLEGPRSYNEQYF
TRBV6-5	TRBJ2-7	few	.	TGTGCCAGCAGTTACTCGGGCAGGGCAGCCTACGAGCAGTACTTC	CASSYSGRAAYEQYF
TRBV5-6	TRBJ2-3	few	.	TGTGCCAGCAGCTGGGCCGGAGGGGGAACAGATACGCAGTATTTT	CASSWAGGGTDTQYF
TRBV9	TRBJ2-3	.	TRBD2	TGTGCCAGCAGCGTAGGACTAGCGGGGACAGATACGCAGTATTTT	CASSVGLAGTDTQYF
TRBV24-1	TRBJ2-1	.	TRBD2	TGTGCCACCAGTGACCGAGGACTAGCGGGAGGGTACAATGAGCAGTTCTTC	CATSDRGLAGGYNEQFF
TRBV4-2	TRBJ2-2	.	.	TGTGCCAGCAGCCAAGATTTGGTGGGTGGGGAGCCGTTTTTT	CASSQDLVGGEPFF
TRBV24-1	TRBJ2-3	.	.	TGTGCCACCAGTGGGCAAGCCACAGATACGCAGTATTTT	CATSGQATDTQYF
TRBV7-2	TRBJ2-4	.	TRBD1	TGTACCAGCAGCTTATACGGACAGGTGGACATTCAGTACTTC	CTSSLYGQVDIQYF
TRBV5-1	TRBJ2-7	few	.	TGCGCCAGCAGCTTGGGCAGGCTGATCCACGAGCAGTACTTC	CASSLGRLIHEQYF
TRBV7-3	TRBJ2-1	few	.	TGTGCCAGTGCGGAGGTCGATGAGCAGTTCTTC	CASAEVDEQFF
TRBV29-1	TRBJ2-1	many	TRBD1	TGCAGCGTTGAAGCCGGGACAGGGCCCTTCCCCCGATACAATGAGCAGTTCTTC	CSVEAGTGPFPRYNEQFF
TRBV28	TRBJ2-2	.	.	TGTGCCAGCAGTTTCCTGACCGGGGAGCTGTTTTTT	CASSFLTGELFF
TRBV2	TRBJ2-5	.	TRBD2	TGTGCCAGCAGTGAAGCCCGGACTAGCGGGGGGGGGACCCAGTACTTC	CASSEARTSGGGTQYF
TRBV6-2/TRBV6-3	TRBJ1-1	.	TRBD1	TGTGCCAGCAACTCACAGGGGAGCGACACTGAAGCTTTCTTT	CASNSQGSDTEAFF
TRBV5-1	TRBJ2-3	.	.	TGCGCCAGCAGCTTGAATGCAGTCACAGATACGCAGTATTTT	CASSLNAVTDTQYF
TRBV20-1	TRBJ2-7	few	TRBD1	TGCAGTGCTAGAGACCGGACAGGGGGCTTTTACGAGCAGTACTTC	CSARDRTGGFYEQYF
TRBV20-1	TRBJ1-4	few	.	TGCAGTGCTAGAGAACCGGGCCGGGCTAATGAAAAACTGTTTTTT	CSAREPGRANEKLFF
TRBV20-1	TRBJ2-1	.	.	TGCAGTGCTGGGCGGGGCCGAGGGATAGATGAGCAGTTCTTC	CSAGRGRGIDEQFF